The 21 T cell receptor beta chains in this list originate from one sample, sequenced in a study of cytomegalovirus exposure and HLA in healthy donors. The PCR made use of 60 Vbeta and 13 Jbeta primers. Generated by immunoSEQ multiplex PCR, the TCRdb table keeps only in-frame clones and is missing some. The table records 90,000 to 120,000 clones, roughly 75% of them present only once. The specimen sequenced was PBMCs. The receptor set was obtained from a woman aged 18-29 years in good health and CMV-seropositive.

This rearrangement joins TRBV6-5 to TRBJ2-1; possible D gene TRBD2, 6 bases. The CDR3 contains 14 residues. Germline CDR1 is MNHEY and CDR2 is SVGAGI. With 8 bases removed from V and 6 bases from J, the gap between germline ends came to 17 bases. In DNA, the CDR3 is TGTGCCAGCGGGCAGGGAGGTACTAGCAATGAGCAGTTCTTC. This translates into CASGQGGTSNEQFF.

This clone showed up just a few times. The gene calls are TRBV28 and TRBJ2-7, with D possibly being TRBD2 (5 bases). This CDR3 has 11 amino acids. CDR1 is MDHEN and CDR2 is SYDVKM in the germline V gene. The V end was cut by 5 bases, the J end by 7 bases, with 9 bases between. As DNA, the CDR3 is TGTGCCAGCAGTGACCCGGGGGAGCAGTACTTC. Residues: CASSDPGEQYF.

The rearrangement links TRBV7-3 to TRBJ1-3; no clear D. Germline CDR1 SGHTA, CDR2 FQGTGA. The germline V and J ends were trimmed by 3 bases and 4 bases, with 7 bases remaining between them. There are 13 residues in the CDR3. The CDR3 region is CASSFSPGNTIYF. In nucleotides, the CDR3 is TGTGCCAGCAGCTTTAGTCCAGGAAACACCATATATTTT.

The V and J genes are TRBV14 and TRBJ2-7, with 8 nucleotides matching TRBD1. The CDR3 is 13 residues long. Looked up from germline, CDR1 is SGHDN and CDR2 is FVKESK. J was trimmed by 2 bases and V by 6 bases; bases with no gene match: 3. For the CDR3, the DNA is TGTGCCAGCAGGGGGACAGGAACCTACGAGCAGTACTTC. Residues: CASRGTGTYEQYF. Looking up the rest from reference TRBV14 and TRBJ2-7 gives the full variable domain: EAGVTQFPSHSVIEKGQTVTLRCDPISGHDNLYWYRRVMGKEIKFLLHFVKESKQDESGMPNNRFLAERTGGTYSTLKVQPAELEDSGVYFCASRGTGTYEQYFGPGTRLTVT.

The V and J genes are TRBV7-9 and TRBJ1-1; 8 nucleotides agree with TRBD1. CDR3 size: 13 residues. Germline V gives CDR1 SEHNR, CDR2 FQNEAQ (reference sequence). After removal of 5 bases from V and 7 bases from J, the junction contained 6 bases not matched to a gene. Here the CDR3 reads CASSPRTGYEAFF. The DNA of the CDR3 is TGTGCCAGCAGCCCCCGGACAGGGTATGAAGCTTTCTTT.

The chain links TRBV7-9 to TRBJ2-3, with 7 bases that match TRBD2. The trim removed 3 bases at V and 3 bases at J, leaving 6 bases unmatched. This CDR3 comprises 15 residues. CDR1 SEHNR and CDR2 FQNEAQ come from the germline V gene (reference sequence). As DNA, the CDR3 is TGTGCCAGCAGCTTCCCAGCGGGAATAACAGATACGCAGTATTTT. Its translation: CASSFPAGITDTQYF.

The chain uses TRBV18 and TRBJ2-3; TRBD2 aligns across 7 bases. The CDR3 contains 15 residues. V lost 3 bases and J lost 1; bases outside the gene matches: 4. CDR1 and CDR2 from the germline V gene are KGHSH and LQKENI. CDR3 region: CASSPRELGTDTQYF. The CDR3, as DNA: TGTGCCAGCTCACCGCGGGAGTTGGGCACAGATACGCAGTATTTT.

This chain links TRBV27 with TRBJ2-7, with D possibly being TRBD2 (6 bases). Germline CDR1 is MNHEY and CDR2 is SMNVEV (reference sequence). This CDR3 is 15 amino acids long. V lost 2 bases and J 1 base, leaving 12 bases between the germline ends. CDR3 sequence (DNA): TGTGCCAGCAGTTTAGCCGGAGGGCTGTCCTACGAGCAGTACTTC. This encodes CASSLAGGLSYEQYF.

This chain uses TRBV7-2 with TRBJ2-1; a weak D match, TRBD2 (5 bases). The germline CDR1 and CDR2 sequences are SGHTA and FQGNSA. Trimming removed 8 bases at V and 0 bases at J, with 14 bases between. The CDR3 has 15 residues. The CDR3 loop reads CASSPLEASYNEQFF. The CDR3 DNA reads TGTGCCAGCTCTCCCCTGGAGGCCTCCTACAATGAGCAGTTCTTC.

The V call is TRBV14, the J call TRBJ1-1; perhaps TRBD1 as D (5 bases). The germline V gene has CDR1 SGHDN and CDR2 FVKESK. Trimming pared 6 bases from V and 11 bases from J, leaving 16 bases between. The CDR3 extends over 12 amino acids. The CDR3 loop reads CASSLTTRAAFF. Written as DNA, the CDR3 is TGTGCCAGCAGTCTTACGACCAGGGCTGCTTTCTTT.

This clone was found a few times. Germline and junction disagree at one end, which may indicate a read error. The rearrangement joins TRBV27 to TRBJ1-5; D remains ambiguous. The CDR3 has 12 amino acids. Germline-derived CDR1 and CDR2 are MNHEY and SMNVEV (reference sequence). This CDR3 reads CTSSLNGQPQHF. The CDR3 region has the DNA TGTACCAGCAGTTTAAACGGTCAGCCCCAGCATTTT.

CDR3 amino acids: CASSLETATNEKLFF. The CDR3 DNA follows: TGTGCCAGCAGCTTAGAGACAGCAACTAATGAAAAACTGTTTTTT. This sequence joins TRBV7-9 and TRBJ1-4, with D maybe TRBD1 (5 bases). V lost 1 base and J 0 bases, leaving 6 bases between the germline ends. Germline CDR1 and CDR2: SEHNR and FQNEAQ (reference sequence). The CDR3 totals 15 residues.

V and J are TRBV7-3 and TRBJ2-1, with a possible D match to TRBD2 (5 bases). Germline CDR1 is SGHTA and CDR2 is FQGTGA. Trimming removed 2 bases from V and 6 bases from J, with 14 bases in between. The CDR3 extends over 15 amino acids. CDR3 DNA sequence: TGTGCCAGCAGCTTAGGAGAGGGAATGGGCAATGAGCAGTTCTTC. Its protein is CASSLGEGMGNEQFF.

J is TRBJ2-1 and V is TRBV7-9, with D possibly TRBD1 on 5 matching bases. Per germline, CDR1 SEHNR and CDR2 FQNEAQ (reference sequence). The CDR3 loop spans 18 amino acids. Trimming took off 4 bases at V and 5 bases at J, with 24 bases between the two ends. CDR3 in DNA: TGTGCCAGCAGCTCCCAGGGCAGGGAACAAAAAGGTCACAATGAGCAGTTCTTC. Its protein is CASSSQGREQKGHNEQFF.

This clone has at least ten counts. The J gene is TRBJ2-3, the V gene TRBV6-4; the match to TRBD2 covers 8 bases. This CDR3 contains 15 residues. Per germline, CDR1 MRHNA and CDR2 SNTAGT. V shed 0 bases, J shed 2 bases, and the junction held 1 base outside the gene matches. In DNA, the CDR3 is TGTGCCAGCAGTGACTCAGCGGGAGACACAGATACGCAGTATTTT. Residues: CASSDSAGDTDTQYF.

The chain carries TRBV19 and TRBJ2-1; 7 positions agree with TRBD1. The length of the CDR3 is 14 residues. Germline V gene data show CDR1 as LNHDA and CDR2 as SQIVND (reference sequence). The ends lost 7 bases at V and 6 bases at J; junction bases unmatched: 9. The CDR3 here is CASTPPGQSNEQFF. DNA of the CDR3: TGTGCCAGTACCCCCCCGGGACAGAGCAATGAGCAGTTCTTC.

V is TRBV15 and J is TRBJ1-3; the D is unclear. Germline V lookup: CDR1 LNHNV, CDR2 YYDKDF (reference sequence). The CDR3 has 18 amino acids. The V end was cut by 0 bases, the J end by 0 bases, with 15 bases between. The CDR3 protein is CATSRDLQTPSSGNTIYF. The CDR3 nucleotides are TGTGCCACCAGCAGAGACCTACAGACACCGAGCTCTGGAAACACCATATATTTT. The whole variable domain, remainder taken from reference TRBV15 and TRBJ1-3, is DAMVIQNPRYQVTQFGKPVTLSCSQTLNHNVMYWYQQKSSQAPKLLFHYYDKDFNNEADTPDNFQSRRPNTSFCFLDIRSPGLGDTAMYLCATSRDLQTPSSGNTIYFGEGSWLTVV.

The chain couples TRBV6-5 to TRBJ2-7; TRBD1 matches 8 bases. The CDR3 spans 14 residues. Germline V CDR1 and CDR2: MNHEY, SVGAGI. The ends lost 7 bases at V and 4 bases at J; junction bases unmatched: 9. The CDR3: CASTGGQGPYEQYF. The CDR3 region has the DNA TGTGCCAGCACGGGCGGACAGGGCCCTTACGAGCAGTACTTC.

The chain has TRBV7-9 and TRBJ2-3; maybe TRBD2 (5 bases). Germline V gene sequence: CDR1 SEHNR, CDR2 FQNEAQ (reference sequence). CDR3 length: 12 amino acids. The V gene lost 7 bases and the J gene lost 7 bases, with 12 bases spanning the gap. The DNA for the CDR3 is TGTGCCAGCAACCTAGCCGAGAATACGCAGTATTTT. Protein: CASNLAENTQYF.

As DNA, the CDR3 is TGTGCCAGCAGTTCCGACTTTAGCGGCACAGATACGCAGTATTTT. This gives the protein CASSSDFSGTDTQYF. The chain is built from TRBV7-9 and TRBJ2-3; D might be TRBD2 (5 bases). The CDR3 has 15 amino acids. Germline CDR1 reads SEHNR; CDR2 reads FQNEAQ (reference sequence). Trimming took 6 bases from V and 1 from J, leaving 14 bases between them.

V gene TRBV6-5 combines with J gene TRBJ2-7; TRBD2 agrees at 8 bases. Germline assignment: CDR1 MNHEY and CDR2 SVGAGI. The CDR3 extends over 14 amino acids. The V and J ends lost 5 bases and 2 bases, in that order; junction bases with no gene match: 5. The CDR3 sequence is CASSPAGVPYEQYF. CDR3 DNA: TGTGCCAGCAGTCCAGCGGGAGTTCCCTACGAGCAGTACTTC.